The 31 T cell receptor beta chains listed next were all sequenced from one sample in a study of shared clonotypes between healthy human individuals. Some clones are missing from TCRdb's copy, which holds only in-frame ones; the method was immunoSEQ multiplex PCR. There are about 2.3 million clones in the sample; roughly 92% occur only once, and 0.3% to 0.4% lies in the top ten. Sequencing used naive CD4+ T cells from PBMCs. Subset described: CD45RA+ positively selected. These TCRs come from a man aged 18-30 years in good health. Some clones in this sample may be carry-over from other donors' samples.

The V and J genes are TRBV28 and TRBJ1-4; 7 nucleotides agree with TRBD1. V trimming: 8 bases; J trimming: 4 bases; junction bases outside the gene matches: 7. This CDR3 contains 14 residues. Germline V gives CDR1 MDHEN, CDR2 SYDVKM. CDR3 region: CASGVGTVNEKLFF. The CDR3 coding sequence is TGTGCCAGCGGTGTCGGGACAGTTAATGAAAAACTGTTTTTT.

The rearrangement uses TRBV4-1 and TRBJ2-7; the match to TRBD1 covers 11 bases. J lost 3 bases, V lost 1 base, and 17 bases had no gene match. The CDR3 has 20 residues. Looked up from germline, CDR1 is MGHRA and CDR2 is YSYEKL. The DNA of the CDR3 is TGCGCCAGCAGCCAAGTTATGGTCTGGGGAGGACAGGGGGCTTTCTACGAGCAGTACTTC. It codes for CASSQVMVWGGQGAFYEQYF.

The rearrangement uses TRBV10-3 and TRBJ1-1; 7 bases fit TRBD1. The trim removed 3 bases at V and 4 bases at J, leaving 8 bases unmatched. CDR3 size: 15 residues. The germline V gene encodes CDR1 ENHRY and CDR2 SYGVKD. The CDR3 loop is CAISEGTVLGTEAFF. Written as DNA, the CDR3 is TGTGCCATCAGTGAAGGGACAGTTCTAGGCACTGAAGCTTTCTTT.

A word on this clone: Other DNA sequences from this sample encode an identical CDR3 as well. This chain connects TRBV5-1 to TRBJ1-1, with D uncertain. CDR3 length: 14 amino acids. The germline gives CDR1 SGHRS, CDR2 YFSETQ. Deletions cut 4 bases from V and 1 base from J, with 11 bases between. The chain's CDR3 is CASSPTSQNTEAFF. The CDR3 DNA sequence: TGCGCCAGCAGCCCGACCAGCCAGAACACTGAAGCTTTCTTT.

This clone was observed a single time. The chain recombines TRBV27 with TRBJ1-2, with 8 bases lining up with TRBD1. The CDR3 has 17 amino acids. V was clipped by 0 bases and J by 4 bases; unmatched bases: 10. CDR1 MNHEY and CDR2 SMNVEV come from the germline V gene (reference sequence). The CDR3 nucleotides read TGTGCCAGCAGTTTATCCGGGGGAGGACAGGGTAGCTATGGCTACACCTTC. As protein: CASSLSGGGQGSYGYTF.

In its sample, this clone was seen once. The rearrangement uses TRBV5-1 and TRBJ2-2; 8 nucleotides match TRBD2. This CDR3 has 15 amino acids. Germline V CDR1 and CDR2: SGHRS, YFSETQ. V dropped 1 base and J dropped 7; count of bases not matched to a gene: 6. CDR3 region: CASSLNSGSGGELFF. CDR3 DNA: TGCGCCAGCAGCTTGAACAGCGGGAGCGGCGGGGAGCTGTTTTTT. Full variable domain (outside the CDR3, taken from reference TRBV5-1 and TRBJ2-2): KAGVTQTPRYLIKTRGQQVTLSCSPISGHRSVSWYQQTPGQGLQFLFEYFSETQRNKGNFPGRFSGRQFSNSRSEMNVSTLELGDSALYLCASSLNSGSGGELFFGEGSRLTVL.

The V gene is TRBV5-6, the J gene TRBJ1-2; D is perhaps TRBD1 (5 bases). CDR1 is SGHDT and CDR2 is YYEEEE in the germline V gene. CDR3 length: 14 amino acids. Trimming pared 1 base from V and 7 bases from J, leaving 14 bases between. The DNA of the CDR3 is TGTGCCAGCAGCTTGTGGGGGTCAAACGGTGGCTACACCTTC. This codes for CASSLWGSNGGYTF. Full variable domain (missing parts from reference TRBV5-6 and TRBJ1-2): DAGVTQSPTHLIKTRGQQVTLRCSPKSGHDTVSWYQQALGQGPQFIFQYYEEEERQRGNFPDRFSGHQFPNYSSELNVNALLLGDSALYLCASSLWGSNGGYTFGSGTRLTVV.

V and J are TRBV5-1 and TRBJ2-5; 8 bases agree with TRBD1. The V gene end was trimmed by 0 bases and the J gene end by 9 bases; junction bases not matched to a gene: 7. This CDR3 is 14 amino acids long. The germline V gene encodes CDR1 SGHRS and CDR2 YFSETQ. The CDR3 protein is CASSLALGQAAQYF. The CDR3 DNA reads TGCGCCAGCAGCTTGGCCCTGGGACAGGCGGCCCAGTACTTC.

The V call is TRBV11-2, the J call TRBJ2-7; maybe TRBD2 (5 bases). Germline assignment: CDR1 SGHAT and CDR2 FQNNGV. The V gene lost 2 bases and the J gene lost 4 bases, with 12 bases spanning the gap. The CDR3 is 14 amino acids. In DNA, the CDR3 is TGTGCCAGCAGCTTAAGGAGGACGGGGTACGAGCAGTACTTC. Translation: CASSLRRTGYEQYF.

With regard to this clone: The same CDR3 can be traced to other DNA sequences in this sample. The rearrangement links TRBV7-9 to TRBJ2-3; D uncertain. The length of the CDR3 is 12 residues. The germline V gene encodes CDR1 SEHNR and CDR2 FQNEAQ (reference sequence). V lost 1 base to trimming and J lost 6 bases, with 5 bases between them. This chain's CDR3 is CASSLVSDTQYF. In DNA form, the CDR3 reads TGTGCCAGCAGCTTAGTAAGTGATACGCAGTATTTT.

The J gene is TRBJ2-7, the V gene TRBV11-2; 9 bases are shared with TRBD1. The V gene end was trimmed by 6 bases and the J gene end by 3 bases; junction bases not matched to a gene: 18. The CDR3 is 18 residues long. Germline lookup yields CDR1 SGHAT and CDR2 FQNNGV. CDR3 bases: TGTGCCAGCAGAGCCGGGACAGGGCTAATGGTGATAGGCTACGAGCAGTACTTC. It yields the protein CASRAGTGLMVIGYEQYF.

The CDR3 bases are TGTGCCAGCAGTTCAGCCCTCAATCAGCCCCAGCATTTT. As protein: CASSSALNQPQHF. The V gene is TRBV6-5, the J gene TRBJ1-5; D not certain. From germline, CDR1 is MNHEY and CDR2 SVGAGI. CDR3 size: 13 residues. Trimming cost V 4 bases and J 3 bases, with 7 bases left between them.

The chain employs TRBV5-6 and TRBJ2-7, with D unclear. The germline V gene encodes CDR1 SGHDT and CDR2 YYEEEE. V was pared by 1 base and J by 3 bases, with 11 bases between. The CDR3 spans 14 residues. CDR3 sequence: CASSLRWSNYEQYF. The DNA of the CDR3 is TGTGCCAGCAGCTTGCGGTGGAGTAACTACGAGCAGTACTTC.

V gene TRBV5-1 combines with J gene TRBJ1-4; no firm D call. CDR3 length: 14 residues. Germline CDR1 is SGHRS and CDR2 is YFSETQ. V was pared by 2 bases and J by 6 bases, with 11 bases between. The CDR3 bases are TGCGCCAGCAGCTTAAAGGGATCGGATGAAAAACTGTTTTTT. It specifies CASSLKGSDEKLFF.

A single count supports this clone. V gene TRBV28 combines with J gene TRBJ2-7; D is uncertain. From germline, CDR1 is MDHEN and CDR2 SYDVKM. This CDR3 has 11 amino acids. The V and J ends lost 5 bases and 9 bases respectively, with 11 bases between them. The CDR3 protein is CASSAITGQYF. The CDR3 DNA reads TGTGCCAGCAGTGCTATCACGGGGCAGTACTTC.

In this sample, this clone turned up a few times. The chain uses TRBV9 and TRBJ1-5; no clear D. CDR3 length: 14 residues. The germline V gene has CDR1 SGDLS and CDR2 YYNGEE. V gave up 0 bases and J gave up 7 bases, with 11 bases separating them. This chain's CDR3 is CASSVESHDQPQHF. CDR3 in DNA: TGTGCCAGCAGCGTAGAGTCCCATGACCAGCCCCAGCATTTT.

V gene TRBV28 combines with J gene TRBJ2-3, with a tentative D call TRBD2 (6 bases). Germline V gives CDR1 MDHEN, CDR2 SYDVKM. The CDR3 totals 12 residues. Trimming shortened V by 5 bases and J by 7 bases, and 10 bases separated the two germline ends. The CDR3 protein is CASSGTSNTQYF. DNA of the CDR3: TGTGCCAGCAGTGGGACTTCCAATACGCAGTATTTT.

As concerns this clone: Other DNA sequences in the sample encode the same CDR3. The V gene is TRBV30, the J gene TRBJ2-1, with D perhaps matching TRBD1 (7 bases). Germline assignment: CDR1 GTSNPN and CDR2 SVGIG (reference sequence). There are 12 residues in the CDR3. Trimming took off 2 bases at V and 6 bases at J, with 8 bases between the two ends. CDR3 sequence (DNA): TGTGCCTGGAGTCAGGGGGGCAATGAGCAGTTCTTC. It translates to CAWSQGGNEQFF.

The rearrangement links TRBV6-6 to TRBJ1-1; unclear D gene. CDR3 length: 14 amino acids. Germline values: CDR1 MNHNY, CDR2 SVGAGI (reference sequence). Trimming took off 0 bases at V and 3 bases at J, with 8 bases between the two ends. In DNA form, the CDR3 reads TGTGCCAGCAGTTACTCAAATGGATACACTGAAGCTTTCTTT. Its protein is CASSYSNGYTEAFF.

On this clone: This sample also contains other DNA sequences that code for the same CDR3. This rearrangement joins TRBV7-8 to TRBJ1-1, with D maybe TRBD1 (6 bases). There are 13 residues in the CDR3. V was shortened by 3 bases and J by 5 bases, with 10 bases between the two germline ends. Germline CDR1 and CDR2: SGHVS and FQNEAQ. The CDR3 nucleotides are TGTGCCAGCAGCTTGGCAGGGGAGACTGAAGCTTTCTTT. Protein: CASSLAGETEAFF.

The chain joins TRBV19 to TRBJ2-2, with 8 positions matching TRBD1. The germline V gene has CDR1 LNHDA and CDR2 SQIVND (reference sequence). V lost 4 bases, J lost 4 bases, and 11 bases stayed unmatched. The CDR3 has 17 amino acids. Here the CDR3 DNA reads TGTGCCAGTAGTAAGGGCAGGGGGCTACTAAGCACCGGGGAGCTGTTTTTT. Its protein product is CASSKGRGLLSTGELFF. Full variable domain (rest looked up from reference TRBV19 and TRBJ2-2): DGGITQSPKYLFRKEGQNVTLSCEQNLNHDAMYWYRQDPGQGLRLIYYSQIVNDFQKGDIAEGYSVSREKKESFPLTVTSAQKNPTAFYLCASSKGRGLLSTGELFFGEGSRLTVL.

V and J are TRBV6-5 and TRBJ1-4, with D perhaps TRBD1 (6 bases). CDR1 is MNHEY, CDR2 SVGAGI, per germline. This CDR3 has 15 amino acids. Trimming left V 6 bases short and J 3 bases short, with 14 bases between. The CDR3 protein is CASSSRGLANEKLFF. As DNA, the CDR3 is TGTGCCAGCAGCTCCAGGGGACTCGCTAATGAAAAACTGTTTTTT.

This CDR3 reads CASSLWYRATEAFF. The CDR3 DNA is TGTGCCAGCAGTTTATGGTACAGGGCCACTGAAGCTTTCTTT. The rearrangement joins TRBV28 to TRBJ1-1; possible D gene TRBD1, 6 bases. V was shortened by 0 bases and J by 4 bases, with 9 bases between the two germline ends. The germline V gene encodes CDR1 MDHEN and CDR2 SYDVKM. The CDR3 has 14 amino acids.

The chain links TRBV10-3 to TRBJ2-5; D possibly corresponds to TRBD1 (7 bases). V was trimmed by 11 bases and J by 2 bases, leaving 12 bases between them. Germline CDR1 is ENHRY and CDR2 is SYGVKD. This CDR3 region has 12 residues. The chain's CDR3 is CASQGGQETQYF. The CDR3 DNA follows: TGTGCCTCGCAGGGGGGTCAAGAGACCCAGTACTTC.

V usage is TRBV6-1 and J usage is TRBJ2-7; D remains unclear. Germline CDR1 reads MNHNS; CDR2 reads SASEGT. The germline V and J ends were trimmed by 8 bases and 0 bases, with 8 bases remaining between them. The length of the CDR3 is 12 residues. The CDR3 nucleotides are TGTGCCAGCGGACGGCACTCCTACGAGCAGTACTTC. It codes for CASGRHSYEQYF.

The chain is built from TRBV29-1 and TRBJ2-2; D is uncertain. The CDR3 contains 13 residues. Germline V CDR1 and CDR2: SQVTM, ANQGSEA. V was pared by 7 bases and J by 8 bases, with 17 bases between. The CDR3 DNA follows: TGCAGCGCAGAAGGCGGCTTAGGAGGGGAGCTGTTTTTT. Its translation is CSAEGGLGGELFF.

V usage is TRBV7-3 and J usage is TRBJ2-3; TRBD1 might be the D (6 bases). The CDR3 runs to 14 residues. V was trimmed by 0 bases and J by 4 bases, leaving 8 bases between them. Germline V gives CDR1 SGHTA, CDR2 FQGTGA. DNA of the CDR3: TGTGCCAGCAGCTTAACTGGGACACCAGATACGCAGTATTTT. Translation gives CASSLTGTPDTQYF.

The chain uses TRBV5-1 and TRBJ2-3; 10 positions match TRBD2. The CDR3 has 16 amino acids. Trimming took 4 bases from V and 0 from J; bases not matched to a gene: 5. The germline V gene encodes CDR1 SGHRS and CDR2 YFSETQ. CDR3 protein: CASSMFSGRSTDTQYF. The CDR3 bases are TGCGCCAGCAGCATGTTTAGCGGGAGGAGCACAGATACGCAGTATTTT.

V gene TRBV19 combines with J gene TRBJ1-2; D uncertain. Germline V CDR1 and CDR2: LNHDA, SQIVND (reference sequence). The CDR3 spans 12 residues. Trimming took 4 bases from V and 6 from J, leaving 9 bases between them. The CDR3 sequence: CASSTGWDGYTF. DNA of the CDR3: TGTGCCAGTAGTACGGGATGGGATGGCTACACCTTC.

The chain carries TRBV7-9 and TRBJ1-3; tentative D call: TRBD1 (6 bases). The CDR3 is 15 residues long. V was pared by 5 bases and J by 7 bases, with 18 bases between. CDR1 is SEHNR, CDR2 FQNEAQ, per germline (reference sequence). The CDR3 bases are TGTGCCAGCAGCGCCACACGCCCTCAGGGGAACACCATATATTTT. Its translation is CASSATRPQGNTIYF.

This sequence joins TRBV6-5 and TRBJ1-1, with a tentative D call TRBD1 (6 bases). V was pared by 10 bases and J by 7 bases, with 19 bases between. Per the germline V gene, CDR1 is MNHEY and CDR2 is SVGAGI. The CDR3 has 13 residues. Here the CDR3 reads CATLSPGAGEAFF. CDR3 DNA sequence: TGTGCCACCCTGAGCCCAGGGGCGGGTGAAGCTTTCTTT.